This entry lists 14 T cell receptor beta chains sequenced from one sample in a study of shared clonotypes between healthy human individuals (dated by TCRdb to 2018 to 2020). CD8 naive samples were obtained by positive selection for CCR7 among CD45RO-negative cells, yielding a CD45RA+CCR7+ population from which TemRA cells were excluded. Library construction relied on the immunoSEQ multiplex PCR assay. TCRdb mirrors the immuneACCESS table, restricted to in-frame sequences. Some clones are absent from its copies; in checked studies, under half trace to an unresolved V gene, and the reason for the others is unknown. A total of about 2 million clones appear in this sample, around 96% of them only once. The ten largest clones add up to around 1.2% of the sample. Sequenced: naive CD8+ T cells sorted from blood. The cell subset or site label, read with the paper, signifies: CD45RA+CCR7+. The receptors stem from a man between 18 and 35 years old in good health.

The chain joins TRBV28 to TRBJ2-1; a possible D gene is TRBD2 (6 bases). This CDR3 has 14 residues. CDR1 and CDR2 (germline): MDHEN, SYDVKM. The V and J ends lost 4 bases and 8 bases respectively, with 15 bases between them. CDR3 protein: CASSWGERYDEQFF. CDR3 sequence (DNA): TGTGCCAGCAGTTGGGGGGAGAGGTACGATGAGCAGTTCTTC.

The CDR3 sequence is CASSEGPYNSPLHF. The CDR3 nucleotides read TGTGCCAGCAGTGAAGGCCCCTATAATTCACCCCTCCACTTT. J is TRBJ1-6 and V is TRBV2, with no clear D. There are 14 residues in the CDR3. The V end was cut by 1 base, the J end by 2 bases, with 3 bases between. Germline assignment: CDR1 SNHLY and CDR2 FYNNEI. The complete variable domain, with remaining parts taken from reference TRBV2 and TRBJ1-6, reads EPEVTQTPSHQVTQMGQEVILRCVPISNHLYFYWYRQILGQKVEFLVSFYNNEISEKSEIFDDQFSVERPDGSNFTLKIRSTKLEDSAMYFCASSEGPYNSPLHFGNGTRLTVT.

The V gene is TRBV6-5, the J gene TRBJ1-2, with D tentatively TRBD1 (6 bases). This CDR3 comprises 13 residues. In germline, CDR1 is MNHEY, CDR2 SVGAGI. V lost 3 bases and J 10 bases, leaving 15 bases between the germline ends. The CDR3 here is CASSYYGQISYTF. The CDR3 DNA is TGTGCCAGCAGTTATTACGGACAGATCTCCTACACCTTC.

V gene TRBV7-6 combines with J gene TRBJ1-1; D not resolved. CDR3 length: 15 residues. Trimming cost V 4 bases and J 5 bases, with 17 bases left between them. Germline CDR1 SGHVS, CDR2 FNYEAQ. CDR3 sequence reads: CASSSVLRGVTEAFF. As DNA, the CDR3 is TGTGCCAGCAGCTCCGTATTGCGAGGTGTGACTGAAGCTTTCTTT.

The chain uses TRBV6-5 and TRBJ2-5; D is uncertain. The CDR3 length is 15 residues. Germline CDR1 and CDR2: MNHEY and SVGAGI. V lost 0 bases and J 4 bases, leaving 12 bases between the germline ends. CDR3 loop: CASSYSTLGSETQYF. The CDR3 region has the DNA TGTGCCAGCAGTTACTCGACTCTGGGGTCAGAGACCCAGTACTTC.

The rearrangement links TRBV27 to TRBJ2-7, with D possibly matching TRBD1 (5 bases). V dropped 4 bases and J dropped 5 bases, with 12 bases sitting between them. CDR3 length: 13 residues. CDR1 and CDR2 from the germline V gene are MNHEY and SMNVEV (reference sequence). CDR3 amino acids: CASSSGQGHEQYF. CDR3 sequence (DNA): TGTGCCAGCAGTTCAGGGCAGGGCCACGAGCAGTACTTC.

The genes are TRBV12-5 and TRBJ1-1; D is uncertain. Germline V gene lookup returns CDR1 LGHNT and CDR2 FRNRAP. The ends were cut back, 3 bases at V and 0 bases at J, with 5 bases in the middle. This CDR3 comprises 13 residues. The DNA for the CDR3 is TGTGCTAGTGGTTTAGACATGAACACTGAAGCTTTCTTT. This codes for CASGLDMNTEAFF.

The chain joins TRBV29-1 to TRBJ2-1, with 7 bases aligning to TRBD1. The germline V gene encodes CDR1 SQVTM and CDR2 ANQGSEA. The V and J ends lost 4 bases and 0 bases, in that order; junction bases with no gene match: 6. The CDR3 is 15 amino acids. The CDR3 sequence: CSVVLGQLSYNEQFF. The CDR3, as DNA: TGCAGCGTTGTCTTGGGACAGCTCTCCTACAATGAGCAGTTCTTC.

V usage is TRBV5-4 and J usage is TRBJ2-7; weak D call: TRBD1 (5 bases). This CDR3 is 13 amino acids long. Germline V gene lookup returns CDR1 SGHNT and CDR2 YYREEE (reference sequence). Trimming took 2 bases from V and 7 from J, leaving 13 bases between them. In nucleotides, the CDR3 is TGTGCCAGCAGCTTAAGGGGAAGCAGTGAGCAGTACTTC. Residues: CASSLRGSSEQYF.

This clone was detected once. The CDR3 DNA sequence: TGCGCCAGCAGCCAATGGGCAATAGATGAGCAGTTCTTC. Encoded protein: CASSQWAIDEQFF. This chain links TRBV4-1 with TRBJ2-1; D uncertain. The V end lost 2 bases, the J end lost 8 bases, and 10 bases lay between the germline ends. The CDR3 sequence is 13 residues long. CDR1 and CDR2 (germline): MGHRA, YSYEKL.

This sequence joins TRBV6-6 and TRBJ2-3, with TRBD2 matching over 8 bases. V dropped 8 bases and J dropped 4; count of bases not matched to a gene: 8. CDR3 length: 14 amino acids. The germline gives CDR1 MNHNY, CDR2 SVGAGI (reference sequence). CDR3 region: CASGAGEGADTQYF. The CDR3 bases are TGTGCCAGCGGAGCGGGAGAGGGAGCAGATACGCAGTATTTT.

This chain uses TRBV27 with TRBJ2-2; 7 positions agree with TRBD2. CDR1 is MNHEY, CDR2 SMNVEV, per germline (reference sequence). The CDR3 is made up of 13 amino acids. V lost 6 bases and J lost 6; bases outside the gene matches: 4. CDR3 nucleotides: TGTGCCAGCAGGTTTGCGGGGGCCGGGGAGCTGTTTTTT. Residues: CASRFAGAGELFF.

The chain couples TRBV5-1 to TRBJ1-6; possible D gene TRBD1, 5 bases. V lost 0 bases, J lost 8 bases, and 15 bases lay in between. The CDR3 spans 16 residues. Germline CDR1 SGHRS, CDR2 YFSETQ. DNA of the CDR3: TGCGCCAGCAGCTTGGGGACGGAACCAGGGTATTCACCCCTCCACTTT. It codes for CASSLGTEPGYSPLHF.

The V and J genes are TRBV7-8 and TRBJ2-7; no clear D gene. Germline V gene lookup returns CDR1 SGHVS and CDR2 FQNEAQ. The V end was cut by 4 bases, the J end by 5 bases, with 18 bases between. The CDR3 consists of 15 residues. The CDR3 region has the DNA TGTGCCAGCAGCTCGATGGAGCAATGGAGCCACGAGCAGTACTTC. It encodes CASSSMEQWSHEQYF.